The clone carrying this T cell receptor (beta chain) was counted at least ten times. The entry originates in a study of T cells in Graves' hyperthyroidism and ophthalmopathy. Study context: Sampling of peripheral blood happened at initial diagnosis, prior to any treatment.

Stability of Graves' hyperthyroidism was defined as absent ophthalmopathy progression within 18 months. Uncontrolled infections, other autoimmune diseases, pregnancy or lactation led to exclusion of patients. For the diagnoses, clinical symptoms, serum thyroxine and TRAb, thyroid ultrasound and orbital computed tomography were used. This CDR3 has 21 amino acids. Germline CDR1 SEHNR, CDR2 FQNEAQ (reference sequence). With 11 bases removed from V and 1 base from J, the gap between germline ends came to 36 bases. TCR beta CDR3 sequences were amplified from RNA transcripts. The study used the HTBI primer set for a first-round RT-PCR of the TCR CDR3. TCRdb re-analysed the multiplex PCR reads in MiXCR, keeping a single row per CDR3 protein. The data show around 580,000 distinct CDR3 sequences, over 15% seen once.

The source material was blood. V is TRBV7-9 and J is TRBJ2-1; maybe TRBD2 (6 bases). The origin of this receptor is a woman between 18 and 29 years old with Graves' hyperthyroidism. CDR3 DNA: TGTGCCGTCCAGGAGGGAAGAGAGGGGAGTTTCGGACGGGCTTCCTACAATGAGCAGTTCTTC. It is translated as CAVQEGREGSFGRASYNEQFF. The full variable domain, with the rest looked up from reference TRBV7-9 and TRBJ2-1, is DTGVSQNPRHKITKRGQNVTFRCDPISEHNRLYWYRQTLGQGPEFLTYFQNEAQLEKSRLLSDRFSAERPKGSFSTLEIQRTEQGDSAMYLCAVQEGREGSFGRASYNEQFFGPGTRLTVL.